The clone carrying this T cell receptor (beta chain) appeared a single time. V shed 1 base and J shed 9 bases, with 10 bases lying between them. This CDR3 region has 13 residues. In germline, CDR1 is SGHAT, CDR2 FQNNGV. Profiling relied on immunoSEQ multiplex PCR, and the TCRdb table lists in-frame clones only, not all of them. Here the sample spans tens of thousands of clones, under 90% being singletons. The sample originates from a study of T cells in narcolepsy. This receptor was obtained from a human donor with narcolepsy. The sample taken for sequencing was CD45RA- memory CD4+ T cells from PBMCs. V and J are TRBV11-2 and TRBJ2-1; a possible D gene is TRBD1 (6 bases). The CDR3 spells CASSLGRGSEQFF. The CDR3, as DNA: TGTGCCAGCAGCTTAGGCAGGGGAAGTGAGCAGTTCTTC.